A selection of T cell receptor beta chains follows, all from one sample in a study of identical twins. MiXCR, run by TCRdb on the 5' RACE reads, gives a single entry per CDR3 protein. The sample yields approximately 150,000 distinct CDR3 sequences, under 4.5% seen once. What was sequenced was memory T cells sorted from blood. The origin of the receptors is a man aged 18 to 29 in good health. Both conserved end residues are part of each CDR3. Fields, in order: CDR3 protein, CDR3 DNA, J gene, D gene, clone size, V gene. A D gene is named only where the DNA matches it firmly. A row's size may be missing; if present it is once, few, many or a size class.

CDR3: CASSPQGKFYGYTF
DNA: TGTGCCAGCAGCCCTCAGGGAAAGTTCTATGGCTACACCTTC
J: TRBJ1-2
D: -
size: many
V: TRBV7-2

CDR3: CASSQAEGINYGYTF
DNA: TGCGCCAGCAGCCAAGCGGAGGGAATCAACTATGGCTACACCTTC
J: TRBJ1-2
D: -
size: many
V: TRBV4-1

CDR3: CSARGGRFSSYEQYF
DNA: TGCAGTGCTAGAGGGGGGCGATTTAGCTCCTACGAGCAGTACTTC
J: TRBJ2-7
D: -
size: many
V: TRBV20-1

CDR3: CASSRRGQTGELFF
DNA: TGTGCCAGCAGTCGGCGGGGCCAAACCGGGGAGCTGTTTTTT
J: TRBJ2-2
D: -
size: many
V: TRBV7-3

CDR3: CASSLGDSQVHEQFF
DNA: TGCGCCAGCAGCTTGGGAGACTCCCAGGTCCATGAGCAGTTCTTC
J: TRBJ2-1
D: -
size: many
V: TRBV5-1

CDR3: CSARLDRVQQSTDTQYF
DNA: TGCAGTGCTAGGTTAGACAGGGTCCAGCAAAGCACAGATACGCAGTATTTT
J: TRBJ2-3
D: TRBD1
size: many
V: TRBV20-1

CDR3: CASSLEIGPYEQYF
DNA: TGCGCCAGCAGCTTAGAGATAGGACCCTACGAGCAGTACTTC
J: TRBJ2-7
D: -
size: many
V: TRBV5-1

CDR3: CASSADSGNIQYF
DNA: TGCGCCAGCAGCGCGGACTCGGGAAACATTCAGTACTTC
J: TRBJ2-4
D: -
size: many
V: TRBV5-1

CDR3: CSATPVAGGPNEQFF
DNA: TGCAGTGCTACCCCCGTAGCGGGAGGGCCTAATGAGCAGTTCTTC
J: TRBJ2-1
D: TRBD2
size: many
V: TRBV20-1

CDR3: CASSFGASWTSGTDTQYF
DNA: TGCGCCAGCAGCTTTGGGGCCTCGTGGACTAGCGGCACAGATACGCAGTATTTT
J: TRBJ2-3
D: TRBD2
size: many
V: TRBV5-1

CDR3: CASSWPGGSEQYF
DNA: TGTGCCAGCAGTTGGCCGGGAGGAAGCGAGCAGTACTTC
J: TRBJ2-7
D: TRBD2
size: many
V: TRBV28

CDR3: CASSSGQGPYNEQFF
DNA: TGCGCCAGCAGCTCCGGACAGGGCCCCTACAATGAGCAGTTCTTC
J: TRBJ2-1
D: TRBD1
size: many
V: TRBV5-1

CDR3: CATSDPTSGRYF
DNA: TGTGCCACCAGTGACCCAACTAGCGGGAGGTATTTT
J: TRBJ2-3
D: TRBD2
size: many
V: TRBV24-1

CDR3: CASKTGNTDTQYF
DNA: TGTGCCAGCAAGACAGGGAACACAGATACGCAGTATTTT
J: TRBJ2-3
D: TRBD1
size: many
V: TRBV28

CDR3: CASSQRTGGANTEAFF
DNA: TGTGCCAGCAGCCAGAGGACAGGGGGGGCGAACACTGAAGCTTTCTTT
J: TRBJ1-1
D: TRBD1
size: many
V: TRBV7-2

CDR3: CAIRKTGGASNEQFF
DNA: TGTGCCATCAGGAAGACAGGGGGCGCTTCAAATGAGCAGTTCTTC
J: TRBJ2-1
D: TRBD1
size: many
V: TRBV10-3

CDR3: CASMDEKLFF
DNA: TGTGCCAGCATGGATGAAAAACTGTTTTTT
J: TRBJ1-4
D: -
size: many
V: TRBV12-3/TRBV12-4

CDR3: CSARDIGQGVYGYTF
DNA: TGCAGTGCTAGAGATATTGGACAGGGGGTCTATGGCTACACCTTC
J: TRBJ1-2
D: TRBD1
size: many
V: TRBV20-1

CDR3: CSARDPTSGTDIQYF
DNA: TGCAGTGCTAGAGATCCGACTAGCGGGACGGACATTCAGTACTTC
J: TRBJ2-4
D: TRBD2
size: many
V: TRBV20-1

CDR3: CATSVSGGGANVLTF
DNA: TGTGCCACCAGTGTCTCGGGGGGTGGGGCCAACGTCCTGACTTTC
J: TRBJ2-6
D: TRBD2
size: many
V: TRBV24-1

CDR3: CASSSRQGRHTEAFF
DNA: TGCGCCAGCAGCAGCCGACAGGGGCGCCACACTGAAGCTTTCTTT
J: TRBJ1-1
D: TRBD1
size: many
V: TRBV5-1

CDR3: CASSLAGDHNEQFF
DNA: TGTGCCAGCTCTTTAGCGGGAGACCACAATGAGCAGTTCTTC
J: TRBJ2-1
D: TRBD2
size: many
V: TRBV6-1

CDR3: CASSLREAKNIQYF
DNA: TGTGCCAGCAGCTTGAGAGAAGCCAAAAACATTCAGTACTTC
J: TRBJ2-4
D: -
size: many
V: TRBV5-5

CDR3: CASSVSPLGRDEQYF
DNA: TGTGCCAGCAGCGTATCCCCCCTGGGTCGGGACGAGCAGTACTTC
J: TRBJ2-7
D: -
size: many
V: TRBV9

CDR3: CSASQVRGRYEQYF
DNA: TGCAGTGCTAGCCAGGTCAGGGGGCGGTACGAGCAGTACTTC
J: TRBJ2-7
D: TRBD1
size: few
V: TRBV20-1

CDR3: CASAFLVGQGAGPNTEAFF
DNA: TGTGCCAGCGCATTTTTGGTGGGACAGGGGGCAGGCCCGAACACTGAAGCTTTCTTT
J: TRBJ1-1
D: TRBD1
size: many
V: TRBV18

CDR3: CASSPNLQGSGGSPLHF
DNA: TGCGCCAGCAGCCCTAACCTACAGGGTTCAGGAGGCTCACCCCTCCACTTT
J: TRBJ1-6
D: -
size: many
V: TRBV5-1

CDR3: CASNLVTSYNEQFF
DNA: TGTGCCAGCAACCTGGTCACTTCCTACAATGAGCAGTTCTTC
J: TRBJ2-1
D: -
size: many
V: TRBV2

CDR3: CASSQERWGDTQYF
DNA: TGTGCCAGCAGCCAAGAAAGATGGGGAGATACGCAGTATTTT
J: TRBJ2-3
D: -
size: few
V: TRBV4-2

CDR3: CASTLPGDPADTQYF
DNA: TGTGCCAGCACCCTCCCGGGAGACCCCGCAGATACGCAGTATTTT
J: TRBJ2-3
D: -
size: many
V: TRBV12-3/TRBV12-4

CDR3: CSARWVGGGLAGSPPSYEQYF
DNA: TGCAGCGCCCGATGGGTAGGGGGTGGGCTAGCTGGGTCCCCCCCTTCCTACGAGCAGTACTTC
J: TRBJ2-7
D: -
size: -
V: TRBV29-1

CDR3: CAWDRGYRETQYF
DNA: TGTGCCTGGGACAGGGGGTACCGGGAGACCCAGTACTTC
J: TRBJ2-5
D: TRBD1
size: many
V: TRBV30

CDR3: CAISERDFTDTQYF
DNA: TGTGCCATCAGTGAACGAGACTTCACAGATACGCAGTATTTT
J: TRBJ2-3
D: -
size: many
V: TRBV10-3

CDR3: CSAGGTGGSHGYTF
DNA: TGCAGTGCTGGGGGGACAGGGGGTTCGCATGGCTACACCTTC
J: TRBJ1-2
D: TRBD1
size: -
V: TRBV20-1

CDR3: CSARDAELAKNIQYF
DNA: TGCAGTGCTAGAGACGCGGAGCTAGCCAAAAACATTCAGTACTTC
J: TRBJ2-4
D: -
size: many
V: TRBV20-1

CDR3: CASSQVLAGGPGGADTQYF
DNA: TGCGCCAGCAGCCAAGTCCTAGCGGGAGGGCCGGGGGGTGCAGATACGCAGTATTTT
J: TRBJ2-3
D: TRBD2
size: many
V: TRBV4-3

CDR3: CSAREYIPGELFF
DNA: TGCAGTGCTAGAGAGTACATCCCCGGGGAGCTGTTTTTT
J: TRBJ2-2
D: -
size: many
V: TRBV20-1

CDR3: CASSHGTSGDTQYF
DNA: TGCGCCAGCAGCCACGGGACTAGCGGAGATACGCAGTATTTT
J: TRBJ2-3
D: TRBD2
size: many
V: TRBV5-1

CDR3: CASSPNPGGELFF
DNA: TGCGCCAGCAGTCCCAACCCGGGCGGGGAGCTGTTTTTT
J: TRBJ2-2
D: -
size: many
V: TRBV10-2

CDR3: CASSLSARGEETQYF
DNA: TGTGCCAGCAGCTTAAGTGCACGGGGCGAGGAGACCCAGTACTTC
J: TRBJ2-5
D: -
size: many
V: TRBV7-2

CDR3: CASSDPGRGNTEAFF
DNA: TGTGCCAGCAGTGATCCTGGCAGGGGGAACACTGAAGCTTTCTTT
J: TRBJ1-1
D: -
size: many
V: TRBV11-3

CDR3: CSVDKAGVSYNEQFF
DNA: TGCAGCGTTGATAAAGCGGGAGTCTCCTACAATGAGCAGTTCTTC
J: TRBJ2-1
D: TRBD2
size: many
V: TRBV29-1

CDR3: CASSWYPSDSPLHF
DNA: TGCGCCAGCAGCTGGTACCCCAGTGATTCACCCCTCCACTTT
J: TRBJ1-6
D: -
size: many
V: TRBV5-1

CDR3: CASSLERGQPQHF
DNA: TGTGCCAGCAGTTTAGAGAGAGGTCAGCCCCAGCATTTT
J: TRBJ1-5
D: -
size: many
V: TRBV12-3/TRBV12-4

CDR3: CASSYGGPGGETQYF
DNA: TGTGCCAGCAGTTATGGCGGACCGGGTGGAGAGACCCAGTACTTC
J: TRBJ2-5
D: -
size: many
V: TRBV5-4

CDR3: CASSTTGGVSSNQPQHF
DNA: TGTGCCAGCAGCACGACAGGGGGCGTTTCCAGCAATCAGCCCCAGCATTTT
J: TRBJ1-5
D: TRBD1
size: many
V: TRBV12-3/TRBV12-4

CDR3: CSARKDQGLNSPLHF
DNA: TGCAGTGCTAGAAAGGACCAGGGACTTAATTCACCCCTCCACTTT
J: TRBJ1-6
D: -
size: many
V: TRBV20-1

CDR3: CASGRDRVSYEQYF
DNA: TGTGCCAGTGGCCGGGACAGGGTCTCCTACGAGCAGTACTTC
J: TRBJ2-7
D: TRBD1
size: many
V: TRBV19

CDR3: CATLTGPSNQPQHF
DNA: TGTGCCACCTTGACAGGACCTAGCAATCAGCCCCAGCATTTT
J: TRBJ1-5
D: -
size: many
V: TRBV24-1

CDR3: CASSLGSVNTGELFF
DNA: TGTGCCAGCAGCTTAGGATCGGTGAACACCGGGGAGCTGTTTTTT
J: TRBJ2-2
D: -
size: few
V: TRBV7-9